This T cell receptor beta chain was profiled in a study of regulatory T cells in long-lasting Graves disease. On the study more broadly: Treatment with antithyroid drugs for over 5 years, together with positive TSH receptor antibodies, meant persistent Graves' disease. Whole-study findings and limits: The small sample size may have reduced accuracy. TRBV28 was favored in persistent disease, as were TRBJ1-2 and TRBJ2-5.

Regarding time point: persistent/refractory GD, antithyroid drugs over 5 years with positive TRAb. With RNA extracted from PBMCs as input, the TCR library was made. Roughly 10-milliliter peripheral blood samples went into EDTA tubes. The CDR3 length is 14 residues. Construction of the TCR beta libraries employed iRepertoire HTBI primers in conjunction with Arm-PCR of CDR3 regions. TCRdb used MiXCR to reprocess the multiplex PCR reads, holding one entry per CDR3 protein. The sample lists 400,000 to 500,000 distinct CDR3 sequences, roughly 23% occurring once. With respect to this clonotype: Its target is not known. Mismatch with germline at one junction end may stem from a read error.

The clonotype was recovered from a female donor with Graves disease. Sequences were derived from peripheral blood mononuclear cells (PBMCs), sampled when the disease was refractory, from a patient treated with antithyroid drugs. The chain recombines TRBV12-3 or TRBV12-4 with TRBJ2-7; TRBD2 matches at 12 bases. In nucleotides, the CDR3 is TGTGCCCGCAGCTCGACTAGCGGGAGTTACGAGCAGTACTTC. It translates to CARSSTSGSYEQYF.